This section outlines one T cell receptor beta chain sequence together with its context. Its antigen is not known. The entry originates in a study of cytomegalovirus exposure and HLA in healthy donors. Study observations and caveats: Cytomegalovirus status, reportedly, was diagnosed with high specificity and sensitivity by the classifier. Earlier results showed most TCR beta V segments being productive about 87% or about 30% of the time.

The CDR3 is made up of 14 amino acids. Trimming left V 2 bases short and J 12 bases short, with 18 bases between. In germline, CDR1 is SGHRS, CDR2 YFSETQ. PCR was performed using 60 Vbeta and 13 Jbeta primers. Only in-frame clones appear in the TCRdb table, and some are missing; sequencing was by immunoSEQ multiplex PCR. The sample yields 100,000 to 150,000 clones, about 85% seen once. The chain couples TRBV5-1 to TRBJ2-1; D might be TRBD1 (6 bases). Input material: PBMCs. The clonotype comes from a man aged 18 to 35 in good health and CMV-seropositive. CDR3 protein: CASSLNVGQGGQFF. DNA of the CDR3: TGCGCCAGCAGCTTAAACGTTGGGCAAGGGGGGCAGTTCTTC.